The 5 T cell receptor beta chains presented below share a single source sample, sequenced in a study of blood T cell repertoires in COVID-19 (dated by TCRdb to the early 2020s). Libraries were made using the immunoSEQ multiplex PCR assay. The table was pulled from immuneACCESS by TCRdb, which kept in-frame rearrangements only. Such tables lose some clones; where checked, under half of the loss comes from unresolved V genes, and the rest has no known cause. For this sample the table gives under 40,000 clones, of which 85% to 95% were detected only once. The ten largest clones take up about 5% of the sample. The specimen sequenced was peripheral blood. Receptor source: a human donor in a cohort sampled during active COVID-19.

The chain joins TRBV12-3 or TRBV12-4 to TRBJ2-1; 8 bases are shared with TRBD1. Trimming at V came to 5 bases and at J to 7 bases, leaving 4 bases not matched to a gene. This CDR3 has 13 residues. This CDR3 reads CASSDRGTNEQFF. CDR3 DNA: TGTGCCAGCAGTGACAGGGGAACTAATGAGCAGTTCTTC.

The J gene is TRBJ2-7, the V gene TRBV27, with D perhaps TRBD1 (6 bases). This CDR3 is 14 amino acids long. In germline, CDR1 is MNHEY, CDR2 SMNVEV (reference sequence). V was shortened by 6 bases and J by 5 bases, with 17 bases between the two germline ends. The CDR3 DNA reads TGTGCCAGCAGGCTGGGGGCAGGGGTGGACGAGCAGTACTTC. It encodes CASRLGAGVDEQYF.

The chain joins TRBV25-1 to TRBJ2-7; D gene unclear. The CDR3 sequence is 12 residues long. CDR1 is MGHDK, CDR2 SYGVNS, per germline. V lost 0 bases and J lost 5, with 5 bases in between. This chain's CDR3 is CASSEYTDEQYF. As DNA, the CDR3 is TGTGCCAGCAGTGAATACACGGACGAGCAGTACTTC.

By share of the sample, this clone is medium-sized. The rearrangement joins TRBV28 to TRBJ2-2, with 7 bases matching TRBD2. From germline, CDR1 is MDHEN and CDR2 SYDVKM. The ends lost 5 bases at V and 8 bases at J; junction bases unmatched: 8. The CDR3 sequence is 14 residues long. Here the CDR3 DNA reads TGTGCCAGCAGTCCTACTAGCGCCTCAGGGGAGCTGTTTTTT. Its protein product is CASSPTSASGELFF.

The rearrangement links TRBV2 to TRBJ2-1; D perhaps matches TRBD1 (6 bases). The germline V and J ends were trimmed by 7 bases and 9 bases, with 16 bases remaining between them. The CDR3 runs to 13 residues. The germline CDR1 and CDR2 sequences are SNHLY and FYNNEI. Written as DNA, the CDR3 is TGTGCCAGCATCGGACCACAGGGTATTGAGCAGTTCTTC. This sequence encodes CASIGPQGIEQFF.